Listed here is a single T cell receptor (beta chain). Antigen unknown. The data belong to a study of OX40 agonist ivuxolimab in advanced cancers. Study-level background: Subjects had a mean age of roughly 60 years, with a range of about 23 to 85; more than 75% were male. Participants could have had prior anti-PD-1, anti-PD-L1 or anti-CTLA-4 therapy, and less than 45% had some. Study-level findings and limits: With doses of 0.1 to 3.0 mg/kg, CD4+ and CD8+ blood T cells had undergone clonal expansion by week 6. Among some nonresponders, normalized T-cell clonal expansion was also low.

Clones were read by immunoSEQ multiplex PCR, and TCRdb kept only the in-frame ones, dropping some. Here the sample spans more than 80,000 clones, approximately 94% being singletons. The V segment lost 2 bases and the J segment 6 bases; nucleotides outside the gene matches: 7. CDR3 length equals 14 residues. From germline, CDR1 is SGHNT and CDR2 YYREEE (reference sequence). The source is an adult with an advanced solid tumor such as melanoma, head and neck, liver or kidney cancer. The chain employs TRBV5-4 and TRBJ2-7; 8 nucleotides agree with TRBD2. The sample consisted of CD4+ or CD8+ T cells sorted from blood, taken in a trial of the OX40 agonist ivuxolimab. The CDR3: CASSFGGARLEQYF. In DNA form, the CDR3 reads TGTGCCAGCAGCTTCGGGGGGGCCCGTCTCGAGCAGTACTTC. Complete variable domain (other parts from reference TRBV5-4 and TRBJ2-7): ETGVTQSPTHLIKTRGQQVTLRCSSQSGHNTVSWYQQALGQGPQFIFQYYREEENGRGNFPPRFSGLQFPNYSSELNVNALELDDSALYLCASSFGGARLEQYFGPGTRLTVT.